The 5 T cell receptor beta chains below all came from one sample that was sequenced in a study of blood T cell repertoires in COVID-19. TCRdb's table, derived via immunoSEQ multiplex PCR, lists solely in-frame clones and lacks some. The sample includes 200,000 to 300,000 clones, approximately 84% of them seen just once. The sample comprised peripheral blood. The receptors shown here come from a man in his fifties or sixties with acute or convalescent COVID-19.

CDR3 DNA: TGTGCCAGCAGCTCCAGGGTCCGGGCCCGGGACTATGGCTACACCTTC. Its protein product is CASSSRVRARDYGYTF. V is TRBV7-8 and J is TRBJ1-2; D perhaps matches TRBD1 (5 bases). V dropped 4 bases and J dropped 3 bases, with 18 bases sitting between them. Germline-derived CDR1 and CDR2 are SGHVS and FQNEAQ. The CDR3 runs 16 residues. The entire variable domain, with the rest obtained from reference TRBV7-8 and TRBJ1-2, is as follows: GAGVSQSPRYKVAKRGQDVALRCDPISGHVSLFWYQQALGQGPEFLTYFQNEAQLDKSGLPSDRFFAERPEGSVSTLKIQRTQQEDSAVYLCASSSRVRARDYGYTFGSGTRLTVV.

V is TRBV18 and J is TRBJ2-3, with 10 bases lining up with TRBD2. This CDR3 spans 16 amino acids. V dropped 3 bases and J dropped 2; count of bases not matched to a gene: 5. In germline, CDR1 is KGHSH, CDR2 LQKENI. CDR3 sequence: CASSPRTSGSTDTQYF. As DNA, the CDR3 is TGTGCCAGCTCACCCCGGACTAGCGGTTCCACAGATACGCAGTATTTT.

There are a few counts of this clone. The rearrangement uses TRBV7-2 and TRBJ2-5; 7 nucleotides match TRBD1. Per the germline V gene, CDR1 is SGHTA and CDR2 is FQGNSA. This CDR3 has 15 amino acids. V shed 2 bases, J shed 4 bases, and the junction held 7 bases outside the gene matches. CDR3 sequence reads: CASSLTRDSPETQYF. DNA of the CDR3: TGTGCCAGCAGCTTAACCCGGGACAGTCCAGAGACCCAGTACTTC.

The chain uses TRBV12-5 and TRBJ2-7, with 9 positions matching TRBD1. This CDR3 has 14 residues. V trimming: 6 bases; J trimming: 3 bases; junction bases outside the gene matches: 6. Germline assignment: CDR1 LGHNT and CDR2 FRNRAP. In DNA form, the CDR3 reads TGTGCTAGTGGACTCGACAGGGGGGGCTACGAGCAGTACTTC. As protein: CASGLDRGGYEQYF.

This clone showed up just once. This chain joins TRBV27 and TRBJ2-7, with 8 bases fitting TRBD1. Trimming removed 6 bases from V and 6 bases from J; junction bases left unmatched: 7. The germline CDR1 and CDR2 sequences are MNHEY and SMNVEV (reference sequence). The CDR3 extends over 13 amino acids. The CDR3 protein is CASSRGTGLEQYF. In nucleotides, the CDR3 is TGTGCCAGCAGCCGGGGGACAGGTCTCGAGCAGTACTTC.